Presented here are 14 T cell receptor beta chains from one specimen sequenced in a study of T cell responses to AZD1222 COVID-19 vaccine. The protocol was immunoSEQ multiplex PCR, while the TCRdb copy is restricted to in-frame clones and leaves out a portion. The repertoire holds tens of thousands of clones, with around 87% as singletons. The specimen was peripheral blood, collected 28 days after the second AZD1222 dose. These receptors were collected from an adult who received the AZD1222 COVID-19 vaccine.

This clone was counted once. V is TRBV28 and J is TRBJ1-5; no definite D call. Deletions cut 5 bases from V and 7 bases from J, with 3 bases between. The CDR3 runs to 10 residues. Looked up from germline, CDR1 is MDHEN and CDR2 is SYDVKM. For the CDR3, the DNA is TGTGCCAGCAGTCGGCAGCCCCAGCATTTT. The encoded protein is CASSRQPQHF.

The chain recombines TRBV5-1 with TRBJ2-5; D not resolved. Deletions cut 5 bases from V and 1 base from J, with 18 bases between. CDR1 and CDR2 from the germline V gene are SGHRS and YFSETQ. The CDR3 contains 16 residues. CDR3 sequence: CASRYSVVALQETQYF. In nucleotides, the CDR3 is TGCGCCAGCAGATACTCCGTTGTAGCCCTCCAAGAGACCCAGTACTTC.

V usage is TRBV27 and J usage is TRBJ2-7; no clear D. The ends were cut back, 4 bases at V and 5 bases at J, with 15 bases in the middle. The CDR3 sequence is 14 residues long. Germline-derived CDR1 and CDR2 are MNHEY and SMNVEV (reference sequence). CDR3 nucleotides: TGTGCCAGCAGTTCCCGGGCCTTAGGGAACGAGCAGTACTTC. Protein sequence: CASSSRALGNEQYF.

The gene calls are TRBV3-1 (or the pseudogene TRBV3-2) and TRBJ1-4, with D unresolved. Trimming removed 4 bases from V and 7 bases from J, with 10 bases in between. In germline, CDR1 is LGHDT, CDR2 YNNKEL (reference sequence). The CDR3 is made up of 13 amino acids. CDR3: CASSPFVSEKLFF. In DNA, the CDR3 is TGTGCCAGCAGCCCCTTTGTCTCTGAAAAACTGTTTTTT.

This chain connects TRBV18 to TRBJ1-1, with 8 bases identical to TRBD1. V shed 4 bases and J 1 base; nucleotides not matched to a gene: 2. Germline CDR1 KGHSH, CDR2 LQKENI. CDR3 length: 14 amino acids. The CDR3 region has the DNA TGTGCCAGCTCACGGGGACAGGCGAACACTGAAGCTTTCTTT. Translated: CASSRGQANTEAFF.

Here the CDR3 reads CASSSSSWADPYEQYF. The CDR3 DNA reads as TGTGCCAGCAGCTCCTCTTCATGGGCCGACCCCTACGAGCAGTACTTC. The gene calls are TRBV9 and TRBJ2-7; D uncertain. Trimming cost V 4 bases and J 2 bases, with 19 bases left between them. The CDR3 sequence is 16 residues long. Germline CDR1 reads SGDLS; CDR2 reads YYNGEE. The variable domain in full, with the rest retrieved from reference TRBV9 and TRBJ2-7, is DSGVTQTPKHLITATGQRVTLRCSPRSGDLSVYWYQQSLDQGLQFLIQYYNGEERAKGNILERFSAQQFPDLHSELNLSSLELGDSALYFCASSSSSWADPYEQYFGPGTRLTVT.

The chain is built from TRBV27 and TRBJ2-5; 8 bases are a match to TRBD1. Germline CDR1 and CDR2: MNHEY and SMNVEV (reference sequence). The CDR3 extends over 14 amino acids. J was trimmed by 4 bases and V by 8 bases; bases with no gene match: 9. The CDR3 protein is CASARQGTAETQYF. For the CDR3, the DNA is TGTGCCAGCGCCCGACAGGGGACGGCAGAGACCCAGTACTTC.

This chain connects TRBV25-1 to TRBJ2-1; the match to TRBD2 covers 11 bases. V lost 5 bases and J lost 7; bases outside the gene matches: 13. Germline V lookup: CDR1 MGHDK, CDR2 SYGVNS. This CDR3 comprises 17 residues. The CDR3 coding sequence is TGTGCCAGCAGTCGGGGACTAGCGGCAAACGACTTGAATGAGCAGTTCTTC. Its protein is CASSRGLAANDLNEQFF. Filled out from reference TRBV25-1 and TRBJ2-1, the complete variable domain reads EADIYQTPRYLVIGTGKKITLECSQTMGHDKMYWYQQDPGMELHLIHYSYGVNSTEKGDLSSESTVSRIRTEHFPLTLESARPSHTSQYLCASSRGLAANDLNEQFFGPGTRLTVL.

The gene calls are TRBV2 and TRBJ1-1; D is unresolved. The germline V gene encodes CDR1 SNHLY and CDR2 FYNNEI. V dropped 10 bases and J dropped 2 bases, with 14 bases sitting between them. This CDR3 spans 13 amino acids. The CDR3 region is CATRKDSNTEAFF. The CDR3 DNA sequence: TGTGCCACCCGAAAGGACTCCAACACTGAAGCTTTCTTT.

This clone was observed once. The chain employs TRBV5-4 and TRBJ1-1, with 7 bases lining up with TRBD1. The ends lost 4 bases at V and 11 bases at J; junction bases unmatched: 17. In germline, CDR1 is SGHNT, CDR2 YYREEE (reference sequence). The CDR3 loop spans 15 amino acids. CDR3 DNA: TGTGCCAGCAGCCCTGTCCCGGGACAGTTGGTGTCGGCTTTCTTT. Its translation: CASSPVPGQLVSAFF.

This clone was seen just once. V usage is TRBV28 and J usage is TRBJ2-7; 9 bases fit TRBD2. Germline V gene lookup returns CDR1 MDHEN and CDR2 SYDVKM. This CDR3 is 16 amino acids long. V shed 3 bases, J shed 4 bases, and the junction held 10 bases outside the gene matches. CDR3 amino acids: CASSLPPGLAPYEQYF. The CDR3 nucleotides are TGTGCCAGCAGTTTGCCCCCGGGACTAGCTCCATACGAGCAGTACTTC.

The chain has TRBV28 and TRBJ1-4; 9 bases line up with TRBD1. The length of the CDR3 is 13 residues. Losses at the gene ends were 10 bases for V and 6 bases for J; bases not matched to a gene: 6. The germline V gene encodes CDR1 MDHEN and CDR2 SYDVKM. CDR3 region: CATRGQGDEKLFF. In nucleotides, the CDR3 is TGTGCCACCCGGGGACAGGGCGATGAAAAACTGTTTTTT.

This chain joins TRBV28 and TRBJ2-2; TRBD2 matches 12 bases. Germline CDR1 MDHEN, CDR2 SYDVKM. This CDR3 contains 15 residues. The J segment lost 6 bases and the V segment lost 4 bases, leaving 3 bases of the junction unmatched. This CDR3 reads CASSSSGGAAGELFF. The CDR3 DNA is TGTGCCAGCAGTTCTAGCGGGGGGGCAGCCGGGGAGCTGTTTTTT.

V gene TRBV15 combines with J gene TRBJ1-4, with D perhaps TRBD1 (5 bases). From germline, CDR1 is LNHNV and CDR2 YYDKDF (reference sequence). The CDR3 contains 15 residues. Trimming took off 3 bases at V and 7 bases at J, with 15 bases between the two ends. DNA of the CDR3: TGTGCCACCAGCAGCCTCAGGGTGTTTAGTGAAAAACTGTTTTTT. Residues: CATSSLRVFSEKLFF. The variable domain in full, completed from reference TRBV15 and TRBJ1-4, reads DAMVIQNPRYQVTQFGKPVTLSCSQTLNHNVMYWYQQKSSQAPKLLFHYYDKDFNNEADTPDNFQSRRPNTSFCFLDIRSPGLGDTAMYLCATSSLRVFSEKLFFGSGTQLSVL.